The sequence of this T cell receptor (beta chain) was determined in a study of regulatory T cells in long-lasting Graves disease. The CDR3 is 15 residues long. In germline, CDR1 is SEHNR, CDR2 FQNEAQ (reference sequence). J lost 2 bases, V lost 6 bases, and 9 bases had no gene match. Investigators prepared the TCR beta libraries by applying iRepertoire HTBI primers and Arm-PCR of CDR3 regions. TCRdb used MiXCR to reprocess the multiplex PCR reads, holding one entry per CDR3 protein. This table holds more than 400,000 distinct CDR3 sequences, about 16% found once. Time point: newly diagnosed GD, antithyroid drugs for less than 3 months. Following extraction of RNA from PBMCs, that RNA was used to make the TCR library. This clonotype has ten or more counts. The sample also formed part of further work on T cells in Graves' hyperthyroidism and ophthalmopathy.

The sample was peripheral blood mononuclear cells (PBMCs), taken at new diagnosis, from a patient treated with antithyroid drugs. The TCR comes from a woman in her twenties or thirties with Graves disease. The chain combines TRBV7-9 with TRBJ2-7, with 8 bases lining up with TRBD2. CDR3 DNA: TGTGCCAGCAGTTCTCGAAGCGGGGGAGCCTACGAGCAGTACTTC. Its protein is CASSSRSGGAYEQYF.